What follows are 3 T cell receptor beta chains derived from one specimen sequenced in a study of early T cells in non-severe SARS-CoV-2 infection. Each CDR3 protein is one row after TCRdb ran MiXCR on the 5' RACE reads. The sample holds about 80,000 distinct CDR3 sequences; approximately 5% are singletons and the top ten take under 8%. Sequences were derived from whole blood, sampled at baseline. The receptor set was obtained from an adult who was a healthcare worker with PCR-confirmed SARS-CoV-2 infection or an uninfected control (not recorded which).

The J gene is TRBJ1-4, the V gene TRBV11-2; D not certain. Germline V gene sequence: CDR1 SGHAT, CDR2 FQNNGV. Trimming took 2 bases from V and 5 from J, leaving 12 bases between them. This CDR3 is built from 15 residues. The CDR3 DNA is TGTGCCAGCAGCTTAAGGGCGGGGAGGAATGAAAAACTGTTTTTT. It specifies CASSLRAGRNEKLFF.

At least ten counts were recorded for this clonotype. The chain links TRBV28 to TRBJ2-7, with D uncertain. V shed 6 bases and J shed 2 bases, with 11 bases lying between them. The CDR3 is made up of 13 amino acids. CDR1 MDHEN and CDR2 SYDVKM come from the germline V gene. CDR3 coding DNA: TGTGCCAGCAGACGGGCTGACCCCTACGAGCAGTACTTC. It codes for CASRRADPYEQYF.

In regard to this clonotype: A read error may produce the germline difference seen at one junction end. The rearrangement uses TRBV5-4 and TRBJ2-6, with 8 bases matching TRBD1. Looked up from germline, CDR1 is SGHNT and CDR2 is YYREEE (reference sequence). This CDR3 comprises 17 residues. The CDR3 spells CASSPRDRPSGANVLIF. CDR3 sequence (DNA): TGTGCCAGCAGCCCAAGGGACAGGCCCTCTGGGGCCAACGTCCTGATTTTC.